A single sample gave rise to the 24 T cell receptor beta chains below, sequenced in a study of memory B cells and T cells in multiple sclerosis. Sequenced by immunoSEQ multiplex PCR; TCRdb stores in-frame clones only, minus some. The data hold over 35,000 clones, with roughly 82% observed a single time. These receptors have no known antigen. After stimulus-free culture, autoproliferating CFSE-dim and non-proliferating CFSE-high T cells were sequenced separately. Replicate wells were pooled after approximately 7 days of stimulus-free culture of about 47 million CFSE-labeled PBMCs. Source material: PBMCs from blood kept in culture. Receptors originate from a human donor with multiple sclerosis.

This clone has just one count. The chain has TRBV30 and TRBJ2-2; maybe TRBD2 (6 bases). Trimming removed 3 bases at V and 4 bases at J, with 15 bases between. This CDR3 contains 15 residues. Germline lookup yields CDR1 GTSNPN and CDR2 SVGIG (reference sequence). The CDR3 here is CAWRLSGTPTGELFF. CDR3 coding DNA: TGTGCCTGGAGGCTATCCGGGACTCCCACCGGGGAGCTGTTTTTT.

The chain is built from TRBV2 and TRBJ1-5; the match to TRBD1 covers 7 bases. From germline, CDR1 is SNHLY and CDR2 FYNNEI. V lost 8 bases, J lost 0 bases, and 7 bases stayed unmatched. CDR3 length equals 15 residues. The CDR3 sequence: CASRTGVGSNQPQHF. CDR3 DNA sequence: TGTGCCAGCCGTACAGGGGTGGGTAGCAATCAGCCCCAGCATTTT.

The chain carries TRBV18 and TRBJ1-1, with D possibly matching TRBD1 (5 bases). CDR3 length: 15 amino acids. Per the germline V gene, CDR1 is KGHSH and CDR2 is LQKENI. Trimming removed 2 bases from V and 0 bases from J, with 10 bases in between. CDR3: CASSPETVMNTEAFF. The CDR3 DNA reads as TGTGCCAGCTCACCAGAGACAGTGATGAACACTGAAGCTTTCTTT. The variable domain in full, with the rest retrieved from reference TRBV18 and TRBJ1-1, is NAGVMQNPRHLVRRRGQEARLRCSPMKGHSHVYWYRQLPEEGLKFMVYLQKENIIDESGMPKERFSAEFPKEGPSILRIQQVVRGDSAAYFCASSPETVMNTEAFFGQGTRLTVV.

CDR3 in amino acids: CASSFKLRDDGEKLFF. CDR3 DNA: TGTGCCAGCAGCTTCAAACTCCGGGACGATGGTGAAAAACTGTTTTTT. This rearrangement joins TRBV5-6 to TRBJ1-4; possibly TRBD1 for D (5 bases). Trimming cost V 2 bases and J 7 bases, with 18 bases left between them. Germline-derived CDR1 and CDR2 are SGHDT and YYEEEE. This CDR3 spans 16 amino acids.

This clone has a single count. This sequence joins TRBV7-8 and TRBJ1-6; D ambiguous. V was trimmed by 5 bases and J by 8 bases, leaving 10 bases between them. This CDR3 has 13 residues. Germline assignment: CDR1 SGHVS and CDR2 FQNEAQ. In DNA form, the CDR3 reads TGTGCCAGCAGCCGGACGGTTGATTCACCCCTCCACTTT. Amino acid sequence: CASSRTVDSPLHF.

This clone was found once. The V gene is TRBV29-1, the J gene TRBJ1-2, with 7 bases that match TRBD1. This CDR3 spans 13 amino acids. The germline gives CDR1 SQVTM, CDR2 ANQGSEA. Unmatched junction bases numbered 4, after V lost 2 bases and J lost 4 bases. The CDR3 loop reads CSVEWQGVYGYTF. In DNA form, the CDR3 reads TGCAGCGTTGAATGGCAGGGGGTCTATGGCTACACCTTC.

The chain is built from TRBV6-1 and TRBJ1-5, with D hard to call. The length of the CDR3 is 14 residues. Trimming pared 2 bases from V and 6 bases from J, leaving 11 bases between. Per the germline V gene, CDR1 is MNHNS and CDR2 is SASEGT. CDR3 amino acids: CASSELQLTQPQHF. The CDR3 bases are TGTGCCAGCAGTGAACTGCAGCTAACTCAGCCCCAGCATTTT.

V gene TRBV21-1 combines with J gene TRBJ2-1. TRBV21-1 is a pseudogene segment. The CDR3 sequence is 14 residues long. In nucleotides, the CDR3 is TGTGCCAGCAGCGGGATCCCGATCTACAATGAGCAGTTCTTC. As protein: CASSGIPIYNEQFF.

The V call is TRBV19, the J call TRBJ1-5, with a tentative D call TRBD1 (5 bases). Germline V gene data show CDR1 as LNHDA and CDR2 as SQIVND (reference sequence). V was pared by 5 bases and J by 5 bases, with 16 bases between. The CDR3 consists of 15 residues. Written as DNA, the CDR3 is TGTGCCAGTAGTCAACAGGCGGACCTTGATCAGCCCCAGCATTTT. It yields the protein CASSQQADLDQPQHF.

This clone has only one observation. The chain uses TRBV5-5 and TRBJ1-5; 9 bases agree with TRBD1. This CDR3 has 18 residues. Germline loops: CDR1 SGHKS, CDR2 YYEKEE (reference sequence). Losses at the gene ends were 2 bases for V and 0 bases for J; bases not matched to a gene: 9. CDR3 DNA: TGTGCCAGCAGCTTACAACAGGGGGCGATCCTTAGCAATCAGCCCCAGCATTTT. It encodes CASSLQQGAILSNQPQHF.

The chain has TRBV30 and TRBJ1-6; tentatively, D is TRBD1 (6 bases). The length of the CDR3 is 15 residues. Germline assignment: CDR1 GTSNPN and CDR2 SVGIG (reference sequence). V shed 1 base and J shed 5 bases, with 12 bases lying between them. CDR3 amino acids: CAWSGGGSNNSPLHF. The CDR3 bases are TGTGCCTGGAGTGGTGGGGGCAGTAATAATTCACCCCTCCACTTT.

This clone was detected once. The rearrangement links TRBV11-1 to TRBJ2-7, with D unresolved. The CDR3 has 13 residues. The V end lost 3 bases, the J end lost 2 bases, and 8 bases lay between the germline ends. Germline CDR1 and CDR2: SGHAT and FQDESV (reference sequence). CDR3 residues: CASSFLDPYEQYF. DNA of the CDR3: TGTGCCAGCAGCTTCTTGGACCCCTACGAGCAGTACTTC. The full variable domain, its missing parts supplied by reference TRBV11-1 and TRBJ2-7, is EAEVAQSPRYKITEKSQAVAFWCDPISGHATLYWYRQILGQGPELLVQFQDESVVDDSQLPKDRFSAERLKGVDSTLKIQPAELGDSAMYLCASSFLDPYEQYFGPGTRLTVT.

The chain links TRBV10-2 to TRBJ2-2; 8 nucleotides match TRBD1. V was clipped by 0 bases and J by 3 bases; unmatched bases: 9. Germline values: CDR1 WSHSY, CDR2 SAAADI. The length of the CDR3 is 18 residues. DNA of the CDR3: TGCGCCAGCAGTGAGTCCTGGGCAGGGGGCTTCGACACCGGGGAGCTGTTTTTT. Its protein product is CASSESWAGGFDTGELFF.

The rearrangement links TRBV5-4 to TRBJ2-2; tentative D call: TRBD2 (7 bases). Germline V gene lookup returns CDR1 SGHNT and CDR2 YYREEE (reference sequence). The CDR3 extends over 16 amino acids. The V gene lost 0 bases and the J gene lost 5 bases, with 14 bases spanning the gap. CDR3 loop: CASSLGGGAGTGELFF. CDR3 bases: TGTGCCAGCAGCTTGGGGGGGGGCGCCGGAACCGGGGAGCTGTTTTTT. Complete variable domain (other parts from reference TRBV5-4 and TRBJ2-2): ETGVTQSPTHLIKTRGQQVTLRCSSQSGHNTVSWYQQALGQGPQFIFQYYREEENGRGNFPPRFSGLQFPNYSSELNVNALELDDSALYLCASSLGGGAGTGELFFGEGSRLTVL.

The chain is built from TRBV5-6 and TRBJ1-2, with 8 bases matching TRBD1. This CDR3 contains 13 residues. Unmatched junction bases numbered 6, after V lost 7 bases and J lost 4 bases. From germline, CDR1 is SGHDT and CDR2 YYEEEE. In DNA, the CDR3 is TGTGCCAGCGGTCTGGGGACAGGCTATGGCTACACCTTC. This sequence encodes CASGLGTGYGYTF.

CDR3 residues: CTSSQDEQFF. CDR3 DNA: TGCACCAGCAGCCAAGATGAGCAGTTCTTC. The genes are TRBV1 and TRBJ2-1. TRBV1 is reported as a pseudogene. The CDR3 is 10 residues long.

The gene calls are TRBV27 and TRBJ1-6, with D uncertain. V was cut by 4 bases and J by 7 bases, with 11 bases left in between. The CDR3 extends over 14 amino acids. Germline CDR1 reads MNHEY; CDR2 reads SMNVEV (reference sequence). CDR3 residues: CASSSSGLNSPLHF. The CDR3 bases are TGTGCCAGCAGTTCCTCAGGACTGAATTCACCCCTCCACTTT.

The chain recombines TRBV4-2 with TRBJ2-7; D is unclear. Germline V lookup: CDR1 LGHNA, CDR2 YNFKEQ. The CDR3 totals 14 residues. Deletions cut 1 base from V and 2 bases from J, with 9 bases between. CDR3 amino acids: CASSQVGVTYEQYF. The CDR3 DNA is TGTGCCAGCAGCCAAGTTGGCGTTACCTACGAGCAGTACTTC.

The rearrangement joins TRBV7-9 to TRBJ1-2, with a tentative D call TRBD1 (6 bases). The germline V gene has CDR1 SEHNR and CDR2 FQNEAQ (reference sequence). The CDR3 has 15 residues. V was clipped by 1 base and J by 4 bases, with 13 bases between them. The CDR3 nucleotides are TGTGCCAGCAGCTTAGTTGGGGGACATATCTATGGCTACACCTTC. Its protein product is CASSLVGGHIYGYTF. Using reference TRBV7-9 and TRBJ1-2 for the parts outside the CDR3, the full variable domain is DTGVSQNPRHKITKRGQNVTFRCDPISEHNRLYWYRQTLGQGPEFLTYFQNEAQLEKSRLLSDRFSAERPKGSFSTLEIQRTEQGDSAMYLCASSLVGGHIYGYTFGSGTRLTVV.

This clone has just one count. This sequence joins TRBV4-1 and TRBJ2-1; the D call may be TRBD1 or TRBD2 (5 bases each). Trimming took 3 bases from V and 8 from J, leaving 23 bases between them. Germline V gene data show CDR1 as MGHRA and CDR2 as YSYEKL. The CDR3 runs to 17 residues. The chain's CDR3 is CASSHPREGTILDEQFF. The DNA for the CDR3 is TGCGCCAGCAGCCACCCCAGAGAAGGGACCATCCTGGATGAGCAGTTCTTC.

This clone turned up a few times. The chain links TRBV4-2 to TRBJ1-1; the D gene is possibly TRBD1 (5 bases). Germline V gene data show CDR1 as LGHNA and CDR2 as YNFKEQ. The CDR3 is 12 amino acids. V was clipped by 4 bases and J by 7 bases, with 10 bases between them. CDR3 residues: CASSRRQLEAFF. The CDR3 nucleotides are TGTGCCAGCAGCCGCAGACAGCTTGAAGCTTTCTTT.

The genes are TRBV6-5 and TRBJ1-4; D may be TRBD1 (5 bases). CDR3 length equals 16 residues. The germline gives CDR1 MNHEY, CDR2 SVGAGI. V lost 4 bases and J 7 bases, leaving 19 bases between the germline ends. The CDR3, as DNA: TGTGCCAGCAGTTTCCCAGGACAATCGGAGGGTGAAAAACTGTTTTTT. Encoded protein: CASSFPGQSEGEKLFF.

Only a few counts were recorded for this clone. This chain uses TRBV2 with TRBJ1-2, with 7 bases that match TRBD1. This CDR3 is built from 14 residues. The J segment lost 4 bases and the V segment lost 6 bases, leaving 8 bases of the junction unmatched. Germline V gives CDR1 SNHLY, CDR2 FYNNEI. The CDR3 DNA follows: TGTGCCAGCAGGGAGGGACAGAGACCCTATGGCTACACCTTC. It encodes CASREGQRPYGYTF.

The chain combines TRBV30 with TRBJ1-6; tentatively, D is TRBD1 (6 bases). Trimming removed 4 bases from V and 5 bases from J, with 12 bases in between. CDR3 length equals 14 residues. Looked up from germline, CDR1 is GTSNPN and CDR2 is SVGIG (reference sequence). CDR3: CAWNRDINNSPLHF. In DNA form, the CDR3 reads TGTGCCTGGAACCGGGACATCAATAATTCACCCCTCCACTTT.